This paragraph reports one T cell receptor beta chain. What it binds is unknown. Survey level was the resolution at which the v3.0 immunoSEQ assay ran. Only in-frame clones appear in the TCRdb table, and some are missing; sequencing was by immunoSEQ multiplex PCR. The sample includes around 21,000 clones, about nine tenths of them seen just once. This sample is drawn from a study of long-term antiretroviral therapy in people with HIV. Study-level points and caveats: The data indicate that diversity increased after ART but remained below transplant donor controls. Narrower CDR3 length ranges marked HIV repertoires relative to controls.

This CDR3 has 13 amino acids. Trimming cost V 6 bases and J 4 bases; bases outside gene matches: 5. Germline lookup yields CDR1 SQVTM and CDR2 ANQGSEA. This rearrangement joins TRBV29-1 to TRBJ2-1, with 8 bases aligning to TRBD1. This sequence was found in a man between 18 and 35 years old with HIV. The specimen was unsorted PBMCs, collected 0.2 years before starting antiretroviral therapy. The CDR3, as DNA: TGCAGCGTCGATCGGACAGGGTACAATGAGCAGTTCTTC. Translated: CSVDRTGYNEQFF.